In its sample, the clone carrying this TCR beta chain was seen many times. Per the germline V gene, CDR1 is SGHRS and CDR2 is YFSETQ. CDR3 length equals 12 residues. V was trimmed by 4 bases and J by 3 bases, leaving 8 bases between them. The data belong to a study of T-cell reconstitution after alpha-beta-depleted transplantation in children. Preparation of the TCRbeta library was carried out with unique molecular identifiers. MiXCR, run by TCRdb on the PCR reads, gives a single entry per CDR3 protein. The repertoire holds some 600,000 distinct CDR3 sequences, with approximately 12% as singletons. The chain combines TRBV5-1 with TRBJ2-7; D call uncertain. The receptor's source is a male patient younger than 18 who had a stem cell transplant for acute myeloid leukemia, so the T cells may come from the graft donor. Source: PBMCs, mostly from graft donor cells, taken 360 days after TCRalphabeta/CD19-depleted stem cell transplant. In DNA, the CDR3 is TGCGCCAGCAGCCCGGATGTCTACGAGCAGTACTTC. Translated, it gives CASSPDVYEQYF.